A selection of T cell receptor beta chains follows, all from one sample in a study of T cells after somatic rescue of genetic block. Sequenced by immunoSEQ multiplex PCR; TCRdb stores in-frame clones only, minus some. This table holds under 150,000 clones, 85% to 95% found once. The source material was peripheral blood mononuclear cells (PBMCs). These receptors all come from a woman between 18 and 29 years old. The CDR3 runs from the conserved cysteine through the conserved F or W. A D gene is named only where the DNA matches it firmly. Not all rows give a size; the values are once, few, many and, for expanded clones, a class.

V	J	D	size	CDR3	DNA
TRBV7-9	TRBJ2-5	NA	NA	CASSLGGWLGTQYF	TGTGCCAGCAGCTTAGGAGGGTGGCTGGGGACCCAGTACTTC
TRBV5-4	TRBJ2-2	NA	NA	CAFQSGTGELFF	TGTGCCTTCCAGTCGGGTACCGGGGAGCTGTTTTTT
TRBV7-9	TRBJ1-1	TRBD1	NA	CASIDRVNTEAFF	TGTGCCAGCATTGACAGGGTGAACACTGAAGCTTTCTTT
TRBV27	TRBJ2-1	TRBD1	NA	CASSLGQRNEQFF	TGTGCCAGCAGTTTGGGACAGAGGAATGAGCAGTTCTTC
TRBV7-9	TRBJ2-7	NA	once	CASGSPGATYEQYF	TGTGCCAGCGGCTCTCCAGGCGCCACCTACGAGCAGTACTTC
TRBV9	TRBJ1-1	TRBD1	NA	CASSGGQGLLTEAFF	TGTGCCAGCAGCGGGGGACAGGGTTTGTTGACTGAAGCTTTCTTT
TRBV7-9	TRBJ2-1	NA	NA	CASSLVRGYNEQFF	TGTGCCAGCAGCTTAGTCAGGGGATACAATGAGCAGTTCTTC
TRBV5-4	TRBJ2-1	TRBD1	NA	CASSSGGQVHKEQFF	TGTGCCAGCAGCTCAGGGGGACAGGTGCATAAGGAGCAGTTCTTC
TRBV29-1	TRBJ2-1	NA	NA	CSGEGDPRHHNEQFF	TGCAGCGGTGAGGGGGACCCCCGCCATCACAATGAGCAGTTCTTC
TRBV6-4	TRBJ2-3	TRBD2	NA	CASSETSGRTDTQYF	TGTGCCAGCAGTGAGACTAGCGGGCGCACAGATACGCAGTATTTT
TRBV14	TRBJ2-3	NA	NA	CASSPRAGTDTQYF	TGTGCCAGCAGTCCACGAGCTGGCACAGATACGCAGTATTTT
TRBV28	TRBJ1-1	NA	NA	CASSRPGPPGGPEAFF	TGTGCCAGCAGTCGACCGGGACCCCCGGGGGGGCCTGAAGCTTTCTTT
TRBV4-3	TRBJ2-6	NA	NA	CASSQGGSVAGANVLTF	TGCGCCAGCAGCCAAGGAGGTTCAGTGGCTGGGGCCAACGTCCTGACTTTC
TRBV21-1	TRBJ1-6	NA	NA	CASSGPKRVIPLHF	TGTGCCAGCAGCGGCCCCAAAAGGGTAATACCCCTCCACTTT
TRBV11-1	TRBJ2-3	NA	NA	CASSGGLTDTQYF	TGTGCCAGCAGCGGGGGCCTCACAGATACGCAGTATTTT
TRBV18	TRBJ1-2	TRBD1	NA	CASSLDRDRGYTF	TGTGCCAGCTCATTGGACAGGGATCGTGGCTACACCTTC
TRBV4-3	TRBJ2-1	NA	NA	CASSQARAGADEQFF	TGCGCCAGCAGCCAAGCCCGGGCAGGGGCCGATGAGCAGTTCTTC
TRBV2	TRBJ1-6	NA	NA	CASLERQGWPPLHF	TGTGCCAGCCTCGAGAGGCAGGGGTGGCCACCCCTCCACTTT
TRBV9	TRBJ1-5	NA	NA	CASSGGGFSNQPQHF	TGTGCCAGCAGCGGGGGCGGATTTAGCAATCAGCCCCAGCATTTT
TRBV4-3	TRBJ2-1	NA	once	CASSPAGGYEQFF	TGCGCCAGCAGCCCGGCGGGCGGGTATGAGCAGTTCTTC
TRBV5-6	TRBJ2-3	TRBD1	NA	CASSLGQGMDTQYF	TGTGCCAGCAGCTTGGGACAGGGTATGGATACGCAGTATTTT
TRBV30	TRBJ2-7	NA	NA	CAWNPDTSYEQYF	TGTGCCTGGAACCCAGATACCTCCTACGAGCAGTACTTC
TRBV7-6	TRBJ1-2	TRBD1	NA	CASSPRAPGQGTNYGYTF	TGTGCCAGCAGCCCCCGTGCCCCGGGACAGGGTACTAACTATGGCTACACCTTC
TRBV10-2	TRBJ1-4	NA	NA	CASSDGEAGSEKLFF	TGCGCCAGCAGTGATGGGGAGGCAGGGTCTGAAAAACTGTTTTTT
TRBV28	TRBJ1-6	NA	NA	CASRGQHLGDSPLHF	TGTGCCAGCAGAGGACAGCATTTAGGGGATTCACCCCTCCACTTT
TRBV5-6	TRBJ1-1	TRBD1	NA	CASSPGTGWMNTEAFF	TGTGCCAGCAGCCCGGGGACAGGGTGGATGAACACTGAAGCTTTCTTT
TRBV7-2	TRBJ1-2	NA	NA	CASSLGVYGYTF	TGTGCCAGCAGCTTAGGGGTATATGGCTACACCTTC
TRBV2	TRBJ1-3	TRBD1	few	CASSRDREGNTIYF	TGTGCCAGCAGTAGGGACAGGGAAGGAAACACCATATATTTT
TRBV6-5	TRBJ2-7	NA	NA	CASSQLQGSSGEQYF	TGTGCCAGCAGCCAATTGCAGGGTAGTTCGGGCGAGCAGTACTTC
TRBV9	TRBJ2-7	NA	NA	CASSVATGFPDEQYF	TGTGCCAGCAGCGTAGCTACGGGTTTTCCCGACGAGCAGTACTTC
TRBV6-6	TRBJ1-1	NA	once	CASSYPAPNPEAFF	TGTGCCAGCAGTTACCCCGCCCCGAATCCTGAAGCTTTCTTT
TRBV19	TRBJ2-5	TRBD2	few	CASSIRRGAETQYF	TGTGCCAGTAGTATTCGGCGGGGGGCGGAGACCCAGTACTTC
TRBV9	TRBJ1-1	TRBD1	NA	CASSVAGTGVGTEAFF	TGTGCCAGCAGCGTAGCGGGGACAGGGGTTGGAACTGAAGCTTTCTTT
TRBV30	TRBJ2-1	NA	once	CAWNTGNEQFF	TGTGCCTGGAACACGGGGAATGAGCAGTTCTTC
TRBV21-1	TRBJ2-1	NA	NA	CASSPGTGGKDEQFF	TGTGCCAGCAGCCCCGGGACAGGGGGTAAAGATGAGCAGTTCTTC
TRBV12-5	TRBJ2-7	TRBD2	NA	CASGSGTSGGPGSSYEQYF	TGTGCTAGTGGGTCCGGGACTAGCGGGGGCCCGGGAAGCTCCTACGAGCAGTACTTC
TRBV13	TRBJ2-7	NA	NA	CASSLAGRVEQYF	TGTGCCAGCAGCTTGGCAGGCCGGGTCGAGCAGTACTTC
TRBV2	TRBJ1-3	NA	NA	CASLSDSSGNTIYF	TGTGCCAGCCTATCGGACAGCTCTGGAAACACCATATATTTT
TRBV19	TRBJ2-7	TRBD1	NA	CASSIATGPQYF	TGTGCCAGTAGTATTGCGACAGGGCCGCAGTACTTC
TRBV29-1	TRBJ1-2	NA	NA	CSVNFARGYTF	TGCAGCGTTAACTTCGCACGGGGCTACACCTTC
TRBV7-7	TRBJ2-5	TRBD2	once	CASSSGAGGQETQYF	TGTGCCAGCAGCTCTGGAGCGGGGGGGCAAGAGACCCAGTACTTC
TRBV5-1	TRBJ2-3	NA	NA	CASSFGLATDTQYF	TGCGCCAGCAGCTTTGGACTTGCCACAGATACGCAGTATTTT
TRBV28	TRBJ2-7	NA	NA	CASTGATYEQYF	TGTGCCAGCACCGGGGCGACCTACGAGCAGTACTTC
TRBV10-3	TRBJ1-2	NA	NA	CAISDTDSYGYTF	TGTGCCATCAGTGACACGGACAGTTATGGCTACACCTTC